What follows are 11 T cell receptor beta chains derived from one specimen sequenced in a study of blood T cell repertoires in COVID-19 (dated by TCRdb to between 2020 and 2021). Receptors were amplified or captured by the immunoSEQ multiplex PCR assay. TCRdb holds this immuneACCESS table with in-frame rearrangements only. Some clones are missing; in checked studies, unresolved V genes explain under half, and the rest has no known cause. The sample contains some 120,000 clones, more than 80% of them found a single time. The ten biggest clones cover around 3.3% of the sample. The sample consisted of peripheral blood. These receptors all come from a woman aged 80 or over with COVID-19, enrolled during active disease.

This clone was found once. This chain joins TRBV9 and TRBJ1-3, with unresolved D. The V end lost 5 bases, the J end lost 2 bases, and 14 bases lay between the germline ends. CDR1 and CDR2 (germline): SGDLS, YYNGEE. The CDR3 runs to 15 residues. CDR3 residues: CASSQAAGTGNTIYF. The DNA of the CDR3 is TGTGCCAGCAGTCAAGCAGCGGGAACTGGAAACACCATATATTTT. Based on the CDR3 plus reference TRBV9 and TRBJ1-3, the full variable domain is DSGVTQTPKHLITATGQRVTLRCSPRSGDLSVYWYQQSLDQGLQFLIQYYNGEERAKGNILERFSAQQFPDLHSELNLSSLELGDSALYFCASSQAAGTGNTIYFGEGSWLTVV.

Turning to this clone: This sample includes further DNA sequences coding for the same CDR3. The V gene is TRBV20-1, the J gene TRBJ2-7, with 9 bases matching TRBD1. Trimming removed 3 bases from V and 2 bases from J; junction bases left unmatched: 2. The CDR3 runs to 13 residues. Germline V gives CDR1 DFQATT, CDR2 SNEGSKA (reference sequence). CDR3 in amino acids: CSASRQGAYEQYF. The CDR3 bases are TGCAGTGCTAGTAGACAGGGGGCCTACGAGCAGTACTTC.

The chain employs TRBV18 and TRBJ2-5, with D possibly TRBD1 on 5 matching bases. Deletions cut 1 base from V and 3 bases from J, with 9 bases between. The V gene's germline CDR1 is KGHSH and CDR2 LQKENI. This CDR3 has 14 residues. CDR3 nucleotides: TGTGCCAGCTCACCACGAACAGGAGAAGAGACCCAGTACTTC. It specifies CASSPRTGEETQYF.

The chain uses TRBV5-1 and TRBJ2-3; TRBD1 matches at 9 bases. V shed 3 bases, J shed 0 bases, and the junction held 8 bases outside the gene matches. This CDR3 spans 17 amino acids. Germline V gene sequence: CDR1 SGHRS, CDR2 YFSETQ. The CDR3 reads CASSSGTGGISTDTQYF. The DNA for the CDR3 is TGCGCCAGCAGCTCAGGAACAGGGGGCATTAGCACAGATACGCAGTATTTT.

The chain links TRBV19 to TRBJ1-1, with D possibly being TRBD1 (6 bases). Germline V lookup: CDR1 LNHDA, CDR2 SQIVND (reference sequence). The CDR3 is made up of 14 amino acids. Trimming pared 2 bases from V and 1 base from J, leaving 8 bases between. CDR3 region: CASSILQGNTEAFF. The CDR3 coding sequence is TGTGCCAGTAGTATACTACAGGGGAACACTGAAGCTTTCTTT.

This clone showed up just a few times. V is TRBV7-6 and J is TRBJ2-7; weak D call: TRBD2 (7 bases). The CDR3 runs 17 residues. Per the germline V gene, CDR1 is SGHVS and CDR2 is FNYEAQ. Trimming left V 5 bases short and J 2 bases short, with 22 bases between. The CDR3 region has the DNA TGTGCCAGCAGCATACCGGGGGGTGACAGGAGAACCTACGAGCAGTACTTC. Translated: CASSIPGGDRRTYEQYF.

The gene calls are TRBV5-1 and TRBJ2-3; 9 bases are a match to TRBD2. Germline-derived CDR1 and CDR2 are SGHRS and YFSETQ. With V trimmed by 2 bases and J by 2 bases, 9 bases remained unmatched. CDR3 length: 17 amino acids. For the CDR3, the DNA is TGCGCCAGCAGCTTTCCGATACTAGCGGGCGCCACAGATACGCAGTATTTT. Protein product: CASSFPILAGATDTQYF.

The J gene is TRBJ1-1, the V gene TRBV6-5; D call uncertain. This CDR3 region has 14 residues. Germline lookup yields CDR1 MNHEY and CDR2 SVGAGI. Trimming removed 0 bases from V and 1 base from J, with 6 bases in between. Here the CDR3 reads CASSYSRQNTEAFF. DNA of the CDR3: TGTGCCAGCAGTTACTCGAGGCAGAACACTGAAGCTTTCTTT.

The rearrangement joins TRBV6-5 to TRBJ1-2; 12 bases are shared with TRBD1. The germline V gene has CDR1 MNHEY and CDR2 SVGAGI. This CDR3 has 12 residues. Germline trimming cut 6 bases from V and 14 bases from J; bases unmatched to any gene: 7. The CDR3 DNA is TGTGCCAGCAGAACGGGACAGGGGGCGGGTACCTTC. It yields the protein CASRTGQGAGTF.

This chain connects TRBV11-2 to TRBJ1-4; 8 bases fit TRBD1. Germline assignment: CDR1 SGHAT and CDR2 FQNNGV. CDR3 length equals 16 residues. With V trimmed by 5 bases and J by 4 bases, 9 bases remained unmatched. The CDR3 coding sequence is TGTGCCAGCAGCCCTGGACAGGGAGGGAGTAATGAAAAACTGTTTTTT. It encodes CASSPGQGGSNEKLFF.

This chain connects TRBV18 to TRBJ1-4; 7 positions match TRBD1. J lost 7 bases, V lost 3 bases, and 5 bases had no gene match. CDR3 length equals 14 residues. CDR1 and CDR2 (germline): KGHSH, LQKENI. The CDR3 DNA reads TGTGCCAGCTCACCTAGACAGGGTGGTGAAAAACTGTTTTTT. Protein product: CASSPRQGGEKLFF.